Listed here is a single T cell receptor beta chain. Its antigen is currently unknown. This sample is part of a study of Ad26.COV2.S vaccination and SARS-CoV-2 variants. In the study overall: Of the COV1001 trial arms, the Ad26.COV2.S arm included the donor. Study-level findings and limits: Non-spike TCR breadth was similar in vaccine and placebo recipients. Vaccinated individuals (as opposed to placebo recipients) had higher spike-specific TCR breadth.

Described treatment: over 15 received Ad26.COV2.S at low or high dose, single or two shots; 5 received placebo; per-sample allocation not given. Repertoires come from day 63 after the first vaccine or placebo injection. An adult aged 18-55 years in Boston served as the donor. Some clones are missing from TCRdb's copy, which holds only in-frame ones; the method was immunoSEQ multiplex PCR. Of 300,000 to 500,000 clones in the sample, more than 85% are singletons; the top ten hold 3.5%. Trimming took 1 base from V and 4 from J, leaving 9 bases between them. Germline CDR1 and CDR2: SGHNT and YYREEE (reference sequence). This CDR3 comprises 14 residues.

The rearrangement links TRBV5-4 to TRBJ1-3; D unclear. The receptor was derived from a person aged 18-65 years who received the Ad26.COV2.S COVID-19 vaccine or a placebo. This material consisted of peripheral blood, taken in a trial of Ad26.COV2.S vaccine versus placebo. The CDR3 reads CASSLRNSGNTIYF. For the CDR3, the DNA is TGTGCCAGCAGCTTGAGAAACTCCGGAAACACCATATATTTT.